The next 25 T cell receptor beta chains were all read from a single sample in a study of T-cell memory formation after mild COVID-19 (dated by TCRdb to about 2021). Libraries came from 5' RACE. Sequencing relied on an Illumina NovaSeq 6000. TCRdb took the public reads, trimmed them with fastp at Q25, ran MiXCR for clone calling and kept in-frame beta chains. For every CDR3 protein sequence, its rows merge into one entry that carries the most common genes and DNA. This sample lists fewer than 50,000 distinct CDR3 sequences; 7% to 8% were detected once. The ten most abundant clones make up approximately 1.5% of the sample. Sequenced: PBMCs or a T cell subset sorted from them (not recorded which). Receptors were obtained from a man between 18 and 35 years old who had mild COVID-19 (a few samples of this study predate the infection). The sample titles of this study are shuffled in the database, so cell type and time point are left out; the donor was told from shared clones.

The rearrangement links TRBV21-1 to TRBJ2-7; the DNA was not compared with TRBD1, the D call given in the table. TRBV21-1 is recorded as a pseudogene. This CDR3 has 18 residues. The CDR3 DNA reads TGTGCCAGCAGCAACTACTTATCAGGGGCCTGGGTACCCTACGAGCAGTACGTC. It yields the protein CASSNYLSGAWVPYEQYV.

The sample holds a few counts of this clonotype. This sequence joins TRBV12-3 or TRBV12-4 and TRBJ1-4; D gene unclear. Trimming cost V 6 bases and J 8 bases, with 10 bases left between them. The CDR3 totals 12 residues. The CDR3 DNA reads TGTGCCAGCAGCGGGCGTGGGGAAAAACTGTTTTTT. It translates to CASSGRGEKLFF.

CDR3 protein: CASSQVKGHYGYTF. Here the CDR3 DNA reads TGCGCCAGCAGCCAAGTCAAGGGACACTATGGCTACACCTTC. The chain has TRBV4-1 and TRBJ1-2; perhaps TRBD1 as D (5 bases). Trimming pared 1 base from V and 3 bases from J, leaving 9 bases between. This CDR3 spans 14 amino acids. Per germline, CDR1 MGHRA and CDR2 YSYEKL.

This clonotype was seen a handful of times. The rearrangement links TRBV12-3 or TRBV12-4 to TRBJ2-3; tentatively, D is TRBD1 (6 bases). Between the trimmed V and J ends, which lost 8 bases and 4 bases, there was a span of 16 bases. This CDR3 has 14 residues. The CDR3 region has the DNA TGTGCCAGCCGCAGGGGCAGGATCCCAGATACGCAGTATTTT. This codes for CASRRGRIPDTQYF.

A remark on this clonotype: The CDR3 carries no conserved terminal phenylalanine or tryptophan, so it likely arises from a read error. The chain employs TRBV6-2 or TRBV6-3 and TRBJ2-1, with TRBD2 identical over 9 bases. CDR1 MNHEY and CDR2 SVGEGT come from the germline V gene. After removal of 5 bases from V and 6 bases from J, the junction contained 14 bases not matched to a gene. This CDR3 has 17 residues. Here the CDR3 reads CASSNPRGGRRSNEQFI. The CDR3 DNA sequence: TGTGCCAGCAGTAACCCGCGGGGGGGCCGGCGGAGCAATGAGCAGTTCATC.

This clonotype was counted a few times. The chain employs TRBV12-3 or TRBV12-4 and TRBJ2-3; the D is unclear. With 2 bases removed from V and 1 base from J, the gap between germline ends came to 4 bases. The CDR3 runs to 13 residues. The DNA of the CDR3 is TGTGCCAGCAGTTTACCGGGCACAGATACGCAGTATTTT. Its translation: CASSLPGTDTQYF.

The rearrangement uses TRBV11-2 and TRBJ2-3, with 8 bases identical to TRBD2. The junction had 14 bases not matched to a gene; V was cut back by 4 bases and J by 2 bases. Germline V gene sequence: CDR1 SGHAT, CDR2 FQNNGV. The CDR3 extends over 18 amino acids. CDR3 nucleotides: TGTGCCAGCAGCTCCCCACAGGGCGGGGGGTCCCCCACAGATACGCAGTATTTT. Translated, it gives CASSSPQGGGSPTDTQYF.

At least ten counts were recorded for this clonotype. The rearrangement uses TRBV7-6 and TRBJ2-5; D unclear. This CDR3 is built from 13 residues. Germline V gene data show CDR1 as SGHVS and CDR2 as FNYEAQ. Trimming stripped 5 bases from V and 5 bases from J, with 12 bases between. Here the CDR3 reads CASSPRLGETQYF. CDR3 in DNA: TGTGCCAGCAGCCCCCGTTTAGGGGAGACCCAGTACTTC. Using reference TRBV7-6 and TRBJ2-5 for the parts outside the CDR3, the full variable domain is GAGVSQSPRYKVTKRGQDVALRCDPISGHVSLYWYRQALGQGPEFLTYFNYEAQQDKSGLPNDRFSAERPEGSISTLTIQRTEQRDSAMYRCASSPRLGETQYFGPGTRLLVL.

The chain links TRBV12-3 or TRBV12-4 to TRBJ1-2; D is possibly TRBD1 (5 bases). The ends were cut back, 2 bases at V and 4 bases at J, with 11 bases in the middle. The CDR3 is 14 residues long. Here the CDR3 reads CASSLSGTIYGYTF. The CDR3 region has the DNA TGTGCCAGCAGTTTATCAGGGACCATCTATGGCTACACCTTC.

This clonotype was seen at least ten times. This sequence joins TRBV6-2 or TRBV6-3 and TRBJ2-5; no clear D. Germline V gives CDR1 MNHEY, CDR2 SVGEGT. V was clipped by 1 base and J by 1 base, with 4 bases between them. The CDR3 extends over 13 amino acids. This chain's CDR3 is CASSYYGQETQYF. The DNA of the CDR3 is TGTGCCAGCAGTTACTACGGCCAAGAGACCCAGTACTTC.

This clonotype was detected a few times. The chain joins TRBV20-1 to TRBJ1-6; no definite D call. The length of the CDR3 is 14 residues. Trimming left V 1 base short and J 4 bases short, with 8 bases between. Germline V CDR1 and CDR2: DFQATT, SNEGSKA (reference sequence). CDR3 in amino acids: CSARGAGYNSPLHF. The CDR3 region has the DNA TGCAGTGCTAGAGGAGCAGGATATAATTCACCCCTCCACTTT.

The chain carries TRBV6-6 and TRBJ1-2; 10 nucleotides agree with TRBD1. The germline CDR1 and CDR2 sequences are MNHNY and SVGAGI (reference sequence). V was clipped by 7 bases and J by 5 bases; unmatched bases: 13. The CDR3 is made up of 16 amino acids. The CDR3 DNA is TGTGCCAGCAATTCCTGGTCGGGACAGGGGAGGTATGGCTACACCTTC. It codes for CASNSWSGQGRYGYTF.

V usage is TRBV28 and J usage is TRBJ1-6; 7 nucleotides agree with TRBD1. The germline V gene encodes CDR1 MDHEN and CDR2 SYDVKM. Trimming took 4 bases from V and 4 from J; bases not matched to a gene: 10. This CDR3 comprises 17 residues. The CDR3, as DNA: TGTGCCAGCAGTTACCCCCAGCGGACAGGTTATAATTCACCCCTCCACTTT. Residues: CASSYPQRTGYNSPLHF.

V usage is TRBV5-1 and J usage is TRBJ2-3, with 9 positions matching TRBD1. J was trimmed by 5 bases and V by 3 bases; bases with no gene match: 10. This CDR3 has 16 residues. Germline values: CDR1 SGHRS, CDR2 YFSETQ. The CDR3 region is CASSSRGTGYEDTQYF. CDR3 in DNA: TGCGCCAGCAGCTCTCGGGGGACAGGGTACGAAGATACGCAGTATTTT.

The table lists this clonotype with a few counts. The chain carries TRBV12-3 or TRBV12-4 and TRBJ1-1; 8 nucleotides agree with TRBD1. Trimming cost V 8 bases and J 2 bases; bases outside gene matches: 7. The CDR3 is 14 residues long. CDR3 residues: CASRKQGVNTEAFF. For the CDR3, the DNA is TGTGCCAGCCGAAAACAGGGGGTAAACACTGAAGCTTTCTTT.

In its sample, this clonotype was seen many times. This chain links TRBV5-1 with TRBJ2-2; D may be TRBD1 (5 bases). This CDR3 contains 15 residues. The germline CDR1 and CDR2 sequences are SGHRS and YFSETQ. The V gene lost 0 bases and the J gene lost 2 bases, with 8 bases spanning the gap. This CDR3 reads CASSLGQFNTGELFF. DNA of the CDR3: TGCGCCAGCAGCTTGGGACAGTTTAACACCGGGGAGCTGTTTTTT. The whole variable domain, filled in from reference TRBV5-1 and TRBJ2-2, reads KAGVTQTPRYLIKTRGQQVTLSCSPISGHRSVSWYQQTPGQGLQFLFEYFSETQRNKGNFPGRFSGRQFSNSRSEMNVSTLELGDSALYLCASSLGQFNTGELFFGEGSRLTVL.

This clonotype showed up just a few times. The rearrangement joins TRBV7-2 to TRBJ1-2; the match to TRBD1 covers 8 bases. The CDR3 consists of 14 residues. The germline V gene has CDR1 SGHTA and CDR2 FQGNSA. J gave up 8 bases and V 5 bases, and 10 bases lay outside the gene matches. This CDR3 is CASSPGGRGRGYTF. CDR3 coding DNA: TGTGCCAGCAGCCCAGGGGGCAGGGGGCGAGGCTACACCTTC.

This clonotype has ten or more counts. The chain joins TRBV12-3 or TRBV12-4 to TRBJ2-2; D uncertain. V lost 7 bases and J lost 2, with 5 bases in between. The CDR3 has 12 amino acids. The CDR3 here is CASTINTGELFF. The CDR3 DNA is TGTGCCAGCACCATAAACACCGGGGAGCTGTTTTTT.

The sample holds many counts of this clonotype. The rearrangement uses TRBV5-1 and TRBJ2-1; D possibly matches TRBD1 or TRBD2 (5 bases each). The germline V gene encodes CDR1 SGHRS and CDR2 YFSETQ. Trimming stripped 4 bases from V and 3 bases from J, with 8 bases between. This CDR3 spans 13 amino acids. The CDR3 nucleotides read TGCGCCAGCAGCGGGGGAAACTACAATGAGCAGTTCTTC. Encoded protein: CASSGGNYNEQFF.

A note on this clonotype: It may be a read error: a sequence one base away is much more abundant. V is TRBV20-1 and J is TRBJ2-2, with D tentatively TRBD1 or TRBD2 (6 bases each). V lost 2 bases, J lost 3 bases, and 13 bases lay in between. Germline CDR1 reads DFQATT; CDR2 reads SNEGSKA (reference sequence). There are 15 residues in the CDR3. The CDR3 nucleotides read TGCAGTGCTAGATTAGGGGGGACGGACACCGGGGAGCTGTTTTTT. It translates to CSARLGGTDTGELFF.

Regarding this clonotype: It may be a read error: a sequence one base away is much more abundant. The V call is TRBV28, the J call TRBJ1-1; D gene ambiguous. This CDR3 has 11 residues. Germline V lookup: CDR1 MDHEN, CDR2 SYDVKM. Deletions cut 3 bases from V and 11 bases from J, with 10 bases between. CDR3 DNA sequence: TGTGCCAGCAGTTTCCGGGAGTGGGCTTTCTTT. The encoded protein is CASSFREWAFF. Looking up the rest from reference TRBV28 and TRBJ1-1 gives the full variable domain: DVKVTQSSRYLVKRTGEKVFLECVQDMDHENMFWYRQDPGLGLRLIYFSYDVKMKEKGDIPEGYSVSREKKERFSLILESASTNQTSMYLCASSFREWAFFGQGTRLTVV.

This clonotype was observed a handful of times. The chain employs TRBV29-1 and TRBJ2-1, with TRBD2 matching 10 bases. Germline CDR1 SQVTM, CDR2 ANQGSEA. The CDR3 spans 14 residues. J gave up 6 bases and V 7 bases, and 9 bases lay outside the gene matches. The CDR3 region is CSGSQAGGPNEQFF. CDR3 sequence (DNA): TGCAGCGGATCTCAAGCGGGGGGGCCCAATGAGCAGTTCTTC.

The rearrangement links TRBV5-1 to TRBJ2-2, with D tentatively TRBD1 (5 bases). V was shortened by 2 bases and J by 4 bases, with 6 bases between the two germline ends. Germline V CDR1 and CDR2: SGHRS, YFSETQ. CDR3 size: 13 residues. CDR3 sequence: CASSFRATGELFF. The CDR3 bases are TGCGCCAGCAGCTTCAGGGCCACCGGGGAGCTGTTTTTT.

This chain uses TRBV20-1 with TRBJ1-1; a weak D match, TRBD1 (5 bases). Between the trimmed V and J ends, which lost 6 bases and 2 bases, there was a span of 16 bases. This CDR3 has 14 residues. The germline gives CDR1 DFQATT, CDR2 SNEGSKA (reference sequence). The CDR3 here is CSAARAGRNTEAFF. The CDR3 nucleotides read TGCAGTGCGGCTCGCGCGGGGCGCAACACTGAAGCTTTCTTT.

In its sample, this clonotype was seen many times. The chain uses TRBV5-1 and TRBJ2-1, with no clear D. CDR3 length: 11 amino acids. Germline assignment: CDR1 SGHRS and CDR2 YFSETQ. Trimming removed 4 bases from V and 9 bases from J, with 8 bases in between. The CDR3 loop reads CASSTGPEQFF. The DNA of the CDR3 is TGCGCCAGCAGCACCGGCCCTGAGCAGTTCTTC.